The clone carrying this T cell receptor beta chain was seen a single time. The target antigen is unknown. This entry belongs to a study of shared clonotypes between healthy human individuals. Authors' data handling: There were no quality scores in the junction-only immunoSEQ sequences, so filtering differed. Some clones are missing from TCRdb's copy, which holds only in-frame ones; the method was immunoSEQ multiplex PCR. V, J and clone size are those of that table, while D and trimming were read from the DNA. The sample consists of a few hundred thousand clones, around 97% of them appearing once. Per germline, CDR1 SGHDN and CDR2 FVKESK. This CDR3 has 13 amino acids. Deletions cut 6 bases from V and 3 bases from J, with 10 bases between. Healthy HIV-negative adults without recent acute infections or vaccinations served as donors. Study-wide results and caveats: Researchers found naive subsets generally carried larger estimated richness than memory subsets.

This chain connects TRBV14 to TRBJ2-3, with a possible D match to TRBD2 (5 bases). The sequence was collected from a woman between 25 and 40 years old in good health. Sequencing input: naive CD4+ T cells sorted from blood. This sample's subset: CD45RA+ positively selected. CDR3 amino acids: CASSRRATDTQYF. The CDR3 coding sequence is TGTGCCAGCAGTCGGCGGGCAACAGATACGCAGTATTTT.